This is a list of T cell receptor beta chains from one sample in a study of cytomegalovirus exposure and HLA in healthy donors. Assay used: immunoSEQ multiplex PCR; TCRdb lists only in-frame clones, some missing. This table holds roughly 82,000 clones, about 70% found once. The specimen was PBMCs. Every receptor here comes from a woman in her 50s in good health and CMV-seropositive. The CDR3 runs from the conserved cysteine through the conserved F or W. A D gene is named only where the DNA matches it firmly. The size entry is marked missing in some rows and otherwise reads once, few, many or a size class.

clone size | D gene | J gene | V gene | CDR3 DNA | CDR3 protein
. | TRBD2 | TRBJ2-2 | TRBV19 | TGTGCCAGTAGTACGACTAGCGGGAGTCGGTCCGGGGAGCTGTTTTTT | CASSTTSGSRSGELFF
. | TRBD2 | TRBJ2-5 | TRBV29-1 | TGCAGCGCGACGGGACTAGCGGGACTTGAGACCCAGTACTTC | CSATGLAGLETQYF
. | TRBD1 | TRBJ1-1 | TRBV9 | TGTGCCAGCAGCGTAAGATCGGACAGGGGGATGAACACTGAAGCTTTCTTT | CASSVRSDRGMNTEAFF
. | TRBD1 | TRBJ1-5 | TRBV27 | TGTGCCAGCAGTTCAGGGACAGAACCTCAGCCCCAGCATTTT | CASSSGTEPQPQHF
. | TRBD2 | TRBJ2-5 | TRBV4-2 | TGTGCCAGCAGCCAAACCCCGGGACTAGCAGAGCAAGAGACCCAGTACTTC | CASSQTPGLAEQETQYF
. | . | TRBJ1-2 | TRBV30 | TGTGCCTGGAGTGTACGGGGGGCGGGAGAAGGCTACACCTTC | CAWSVRGAGEGYTF
. | TRBD2 | TRBJ2-2 | TRBV5-4 | TGTGCCAGCAGCAAAAGTGCGGGACTAGCGGGAGTAGTCGGGGAGCTGTTTTTT | CASSKSAGLAGVVGELFF
. | . | TRBJ2-1 | TRBV9 | TGTGCCAGCAGCGTAGCGGTCTCCTACAATGAGCAGTTCTTC | CASSVAVSYNEQFF
. | . | TRBJ2-7 | TRBV10-3 | TGTGCCATCAGCCCCGGGGTAGCGCGGCACTACGAGCAGTACTTC | CAISPGVARHYEQYF
few | . | TRBJ2-2 | TRBV9 | TGTGCCAGCAGCGTCCGAGGGACCGGGGAGCTGTTTTTT | CASSVRGTGELFF
. | TRBD1 | TRBJ1-3 | TRBV9 | TGTGCCAGCTCCACCGGACAGGGGAGGGACACCATATATTTT | CASSTGQGRDTIYF
. | TRBD2 | TRBJ2-3 | TRBV6-1 | TGTGCCAGCAGTGGGGCTAGCGGGAGGGAAAGCACAGATACGCAGTATTTT | CASSGASGRESTDTQYF
. | . | TRBJ2-1 | TRBV6-1 | TGTGCCAGCAGGACAGACACGAGCTCCTACAATGAGCAGTTCTTC | CASRTDTSSYNEQFF
. | . | TRBJ2-1 | TRBV6-1 | TGTGCCAGCAGTGAAAGCTATAGCTCCTACAATGAGCAGTTCTTC | CASSESYSSYNEQFF
. | TRBD2 | TRBJ2-3 | TRBV25-1 | TGTGCCAGCAGCCCGACTAGGAAGACTAGCGGCACAGATACGCAGTATTTT | CASSPTRKTSGTDTQYF
. | . | TRBJ1-2 | TRBV29-1 | TGCAGCGTTGAAGATCCTCGCGGGACCCAAAGCTATGGCTACACCTTC | CSVEDPRGTQSYGYTF
. | . | TRBJ2-7 | TRBV9 | TGTGCCAGCAGCTCTCAGTTTGGGGGAGGAACCTACGAGCAGTACTTC | CASSSQFGGGTYEQYF
. | TRBD1 | TRBJ2-5 | TRBV19 | TGTGCCAGTAGTGAGACAGGGGGCGCGGAGACCCAGTACTTC | CASSETGGAETQYF
. | . | TRBJ1-1 | TRBV28 | TGTGCCAGCAGTTTGGGGGGGCTTGGCACTGAAGCTTTCTTT | CASSLGGLGTEAFF
. | TRBD1 | TRBJ2-5 | TRBV9 | TGTGCCAGCAGCTCACCGAGGGGGCTTGGGGAGACCCAGTACTTC | CASSSPRGLGETQYF
. | . | TRBJ1-1 | TRBV27 | TGTGCCAGCAGTTTATCGCGGGGACTGGGGACTGAAGCTTTCTTT | CASSLSRGLGTEAFF
. | . | TRBJ1-4 | TRBV5-4 | TGTGCCAGCAGCAAGTCCCAGGGAGGATACGAAAAACTGTTTTTT | CASSKSQGGYEKLFF
. | . | TRBJ1-5 | TRBV5-6 | TGTGCCAGCAGCTACCAGACGGGACAACATAGCAATCAGCCCCAGCATTTT | CASSYQTGQHSNQPQHF
once | TRBD2 | TRBJ2-2 | TRBV19 | TGTGCCAGTAGTATAGGGCGGCAGCGGGGGGGCTCCGGGGAGCTGTTTTTT | CASSIGRQRGGSGELFF
. | . | TRBJ2-5 | TRBV19 | TGTGCCAGTAGTATTCCGACACTCGGGGGAGAGACCCAGTACTTC | CASSIPTLGGETQYF
few | TRBD1 | TRBJ1-4 | TRBV7-9 | TGTGCCAGCAGCACAGGGGCTAATGAAAAACTGTTTTTT | CASSTGANEKLFF
. | TRBD2 | TRBJ2-7 | TRBV29-1 | TGCAGCGTTGAGAAAGGGACTAGCGGGAGTCGGTACGAGCAGTACTTC | CSVEKGTSGSRYEQYF
. | . | TRBJ1-4 | TRBV9 | TGTGCCAGCAGCGTAGAGGACATAAGTTGGCTGGCTAATGAAAAACTGTTTTTT | CASSVEDISWLANEKLFF
. | . | TRBJ1-1 | TRBV2 | TGTGCCAGCAGTGAGGCGGGTATCACTGAAGCTTTCTTT | CASSEAGITEAFF
few | TRBD1 | TRBJ2-7 | TRBV6-5 | TGTGCCAGCAGTTACGACGACAGGGGGTCGGGGGAGCAGTACTTC | CASSYDDRGSGEQYF
. | TRBD2 | TRBJ2-7 | TRBV15 | TGTGCCACCAGCAGAGGCTGGCGGGGGGGCTACGAGCAGTACTTC | CATSRGWRGGYEQYF
. | TRBD2 | TRBJ2-2 | TRBV9 | TGTGCCAGCAGCGTAGGCGGGAGTGGAGGGGAGCTGTTTTTT | CASSVGGSGGELFF
. | TRBD2 | TRBJ2-7 | TRBV19 | TGTGCCAGTAGCCGACCGGGACTACCCATCGAGCAGTACTTC | CASSRPGLPIEQYF
. | TRBD2 | TRBJ2-3 | TRBV16 | TGTGCCAGCAGACTGACTAGCGGGAGCACAGATACGCAGTATTTT | CASRLTSGSTDTQYF
. | . | TRBJ2-7 | TRBV9 | TGTGCCAGCAGCGTAGACGAGGGCCACTCCTACGAGCAGTACTTC | CASSVDEGHSYEQYF
. | TRBD1 | TRBJ1-1 | TRBV25-1 | TGTGCCAGCACGGACAGGGTGAACACTGAAGCTTTCTTT | CASTDRVNTEAFF
. | TRBD1 | TRBJ1-1 | TRBV6-1 | TGTGCCAGCACTACAGGGGGATACACTGAAGCTTTCTTT | CASTTGGYTEAFF
few | TRBD1 | TRBJ1-5 | TRBV2 | TGTGCCAGCAGTGAGGAGAGGGGGCTGCATCAGCCCCAGCATTTT | CASSEERGLHQPQHF
. | TRBD1 | TRBJ1-2 | TRBV2 | TGTGCCAGCAGAACTGACAGGGTGGATGGCTACACCTTC | CASRTDRVDGYTF
. | . | TRBJ2-7 | TRBV5-6 | TGTGCCAGCAGCCTGACCAGGGTCTACGAGCAGTACTTC | CASSLTRVYEQYF
few | . | TRBJ1-1 | TRBV7-8 | TGTGCCAGCAGCTTACGGGACAAAATGAACACTGAAGCTTTCTTT | CASSLRDKMNTEAFF
. | . | TRBJ1-2 | TRBV9 | TGTGCCAGCAGCCCCCACCGGGGGAGCTCTGGCTACACCTTC | CASSPHRGSSGYTF
. | . | TRBJ1-2 | TRBV6-5 | TGTGCCAGCAGTCCAGGGTACGGCTACACCTTC | CASSPGYGYTF
. | . | TRBJ1-5 | TRBV6-4 | TGTGCCAGCAGTGACGAGGCGGGAGCTAGAGGCAATCAGCCCCAGCATTTT | CASSDEAGARGNQPQHF
. | . | TRBJ1-1 | TRBV29-1 | TGCAGCGTTACGGGACACCTCATGAACACTGAAGCTTTCTTT | CSVTGHLMNTEAFF